This T cell receptor (beta chain) derives from a study of blood T cell repertoires in COVID-19. In the study overall: T cells, B-cell-depleted T cells, or PBMCs supplied cDNA or gDNA.

The germline V gene has CDR1 MDHEN and CDR2 SYDVKM. The trim removed 6 bases at V and 3 bases at J, leaving 9 bases unmatched. This CDR3 is 15 amino acids long. The data were produced by immunoSEQ multiplex PCR, yet TCRdb's version contains in-frame clones alone and is incomplete. This table holds some 97,000 clones, roughly 92% found once. The rearrangement links TRBV28 to TRBJ2-7; 9 bases are shared with TRBD1. What was sequenced was peripheral blood. The receptor comes from an older man with acute or convalescent COVID-19. The CDR3 DNA is TGTGCCAGCAGCCCCGTATTGGGACAGGGCTACGAGCAGTACTTC. Encoded protein: CASSPVLGQGYEQYF.